This T cell receptor beta chain was recorded in a study of OX40 agonist ivuxolimab in advanced cancers. For the study at large: Patient treatment consisted of intravenous ivuxolimab administration every 2 weeks at 0.01 to 10 mg/kg. A partial response was reached by three patients: one with hepatocellular carcinoma and two with cutaneous melanoma.

Autoimmune disease history or systemic immunosuppression meant exclusion. CDR3 length: 15 residues. V gave up 7 bases and J gave up 7 bases; unmatched junction bases: 9. The germline V gene has CDR1 LNHDA and CDR2 SQIVND (reference sequence). Profiled with immunoSEQ multiplex PCR; TCRdb holds only in-frame clones, not every one. The sample contains approximately 70,000 clones, 80% to 90% of which appear only once. The J gene is TRBJ1-6, the V gene TRBV19; TRBD1 matches 8 bases. This sample comprised CD4+ or CD8+ T cells sorted from blood, obtained in a trial of the OX40 agonist ivuxolimab. The receptor was isolated from an adult with an advanced solid tumor such as melanoma, head and neck, liver or kidney cancer. CDR3 coding DNA: TGTGCCAGTAACCGGGGACAGGCGATAAATTCACCCCTCCACTTT. It encodes CASNRGQAINSPLHF.